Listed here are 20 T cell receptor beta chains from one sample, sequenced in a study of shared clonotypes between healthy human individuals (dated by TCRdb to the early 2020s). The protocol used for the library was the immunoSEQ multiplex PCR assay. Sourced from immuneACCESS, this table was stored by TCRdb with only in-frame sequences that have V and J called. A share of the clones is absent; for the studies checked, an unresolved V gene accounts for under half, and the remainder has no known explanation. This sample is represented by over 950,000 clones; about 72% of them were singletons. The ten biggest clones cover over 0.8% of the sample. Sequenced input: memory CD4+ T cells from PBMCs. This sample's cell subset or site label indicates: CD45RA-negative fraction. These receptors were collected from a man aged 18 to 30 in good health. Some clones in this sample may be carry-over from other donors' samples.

The CDR3 nucleotides are TGCGCCAGCAGCTCGAGGGAGGGGGCAGGGACCCAGTACTTC. The encoded protein is CASSSREGAGTQYF. The chain is built from TRBV5-1 and TRBJ2-5; D tentatively reads TRBD1 or TRBD2 (7 bases each). V lost 3 bases, J lost 7 bases, and 16 bases lay in between. CDR1 SGHRS and CDR2 YFSETQ come from the germline V gene. The CDR3 runs 14 residues.

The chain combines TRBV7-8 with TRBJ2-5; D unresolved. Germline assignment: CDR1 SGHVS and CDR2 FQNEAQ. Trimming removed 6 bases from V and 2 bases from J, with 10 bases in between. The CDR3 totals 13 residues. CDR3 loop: CASSANRQETQYF. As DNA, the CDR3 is TGTGCCAGCAGTGCGAACAGACAAGAGACCCAGTACTTC.

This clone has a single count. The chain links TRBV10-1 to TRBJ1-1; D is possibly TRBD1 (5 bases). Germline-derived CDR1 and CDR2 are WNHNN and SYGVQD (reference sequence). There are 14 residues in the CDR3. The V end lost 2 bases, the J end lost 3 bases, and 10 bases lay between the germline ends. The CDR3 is CASSELAGDTEAFF. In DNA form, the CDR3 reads TGCGCCAGCAGTGAGCTCGCGGGGGACACTGAAGCTTTCTTT.

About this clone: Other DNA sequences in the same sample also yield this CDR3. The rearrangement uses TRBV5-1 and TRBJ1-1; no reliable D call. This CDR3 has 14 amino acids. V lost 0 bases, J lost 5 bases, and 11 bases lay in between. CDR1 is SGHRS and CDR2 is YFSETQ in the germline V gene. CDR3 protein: CASSLVRGRTEAFF. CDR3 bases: TGCGCCAGCAGCTTGGTCCGGGGTCGGACTGAAGCTTTCTTT.

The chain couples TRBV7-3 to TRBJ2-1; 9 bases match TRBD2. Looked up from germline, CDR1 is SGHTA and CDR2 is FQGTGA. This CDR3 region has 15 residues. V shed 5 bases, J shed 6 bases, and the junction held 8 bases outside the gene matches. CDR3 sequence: CASSLGVAGVNEQFF. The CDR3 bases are TGTGCCAGCAGCCTAGGGGTAGCGGGAGTCAATGAGCAGTTCTTC.

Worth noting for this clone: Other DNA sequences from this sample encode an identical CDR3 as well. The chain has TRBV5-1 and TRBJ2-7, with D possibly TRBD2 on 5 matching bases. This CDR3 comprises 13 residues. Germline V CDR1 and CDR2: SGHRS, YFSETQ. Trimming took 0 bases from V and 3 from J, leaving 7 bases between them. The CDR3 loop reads CASSLDGGYEQYF. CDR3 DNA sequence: TGCGCCAGCAGCTTGGATGGAGGCTACGAGCAGTACTTC.

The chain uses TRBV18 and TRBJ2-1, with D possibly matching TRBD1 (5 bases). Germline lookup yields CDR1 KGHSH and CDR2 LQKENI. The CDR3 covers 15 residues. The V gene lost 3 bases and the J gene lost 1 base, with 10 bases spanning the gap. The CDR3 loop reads CASSPRQFSYNEQFF. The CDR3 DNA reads TGTGCCAGCTCACCCCGACAGTTTTCCTACAATGAGCAGTTCTTC.

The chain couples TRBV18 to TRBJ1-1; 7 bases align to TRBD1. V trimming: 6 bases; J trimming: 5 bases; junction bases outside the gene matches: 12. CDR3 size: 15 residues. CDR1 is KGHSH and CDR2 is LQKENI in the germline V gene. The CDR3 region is CASSILDRVGTEAFF. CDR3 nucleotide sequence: TGTGCCAGCTCTATCCTAGACAGGGTAGGGACTGAAGCTTTCTTT.

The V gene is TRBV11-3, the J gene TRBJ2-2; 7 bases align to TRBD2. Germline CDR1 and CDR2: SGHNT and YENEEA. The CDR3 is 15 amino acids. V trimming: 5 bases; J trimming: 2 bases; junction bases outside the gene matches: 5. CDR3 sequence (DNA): TGTGCCAGCAGCCCGGGGGGACTTAACACCGGGGAGCTGTTTTTT. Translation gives CASSPGGLNTGELFF.

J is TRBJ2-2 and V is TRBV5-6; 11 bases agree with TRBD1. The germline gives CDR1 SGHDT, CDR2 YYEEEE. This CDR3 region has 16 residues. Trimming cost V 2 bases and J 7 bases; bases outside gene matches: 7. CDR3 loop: CASSFWTGGVGGELFF. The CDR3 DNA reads TGTGCCAGCAGCTTTTGGACAGGGGGCGTCGGCGGGGAGCTGTTTTTT.

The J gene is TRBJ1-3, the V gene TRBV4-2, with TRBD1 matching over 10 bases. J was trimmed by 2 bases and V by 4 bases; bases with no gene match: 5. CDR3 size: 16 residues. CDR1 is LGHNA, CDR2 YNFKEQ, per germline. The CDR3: CASSPGQGGPGNTIYF. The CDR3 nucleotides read TGTGCCAGCAGCCCTGGACAGGGGGGACCTGGAAACACCATATATTTT.

The CDR3 DNA is TGTGCCAGCACCATAGCCGGTGAGCAGTTCTTC. Its translation: CASTIAGEQFF. The chain couples TRBV6-1 to TRBJ2-1; D is undetermined. Germline V gene sequence: CDR1 MNHNS, CDR2 SASEGT. The CDR3 runs 11 residues. Trimming took 7 bases from V and 9 from J, leaving 10 bases between them.

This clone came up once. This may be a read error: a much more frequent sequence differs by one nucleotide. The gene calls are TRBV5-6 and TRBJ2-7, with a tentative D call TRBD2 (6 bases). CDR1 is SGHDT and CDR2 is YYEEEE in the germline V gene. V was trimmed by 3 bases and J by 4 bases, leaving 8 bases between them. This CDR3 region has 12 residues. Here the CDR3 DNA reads TGTGCCAGCAGCTGGGCGGGGTACGAGCAGTACTTC. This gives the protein CASSWAGYEQYF.

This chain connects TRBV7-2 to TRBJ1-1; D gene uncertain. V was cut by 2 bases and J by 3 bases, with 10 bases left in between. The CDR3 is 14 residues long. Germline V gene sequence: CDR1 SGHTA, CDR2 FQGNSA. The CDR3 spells CASSLNAGYTEAFF. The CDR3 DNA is TGTGCCAGCAGCTTAAACGCTGGTTACACTGAAGCTTTCTTT.

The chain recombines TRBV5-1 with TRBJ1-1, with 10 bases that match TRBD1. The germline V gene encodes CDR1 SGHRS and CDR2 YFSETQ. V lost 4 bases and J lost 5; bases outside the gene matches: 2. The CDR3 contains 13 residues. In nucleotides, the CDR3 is TGCGCCAGCAGCGCGGGACAGGGGACTGAAGCTTTCTTT. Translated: CASSAGQGTEAFF.

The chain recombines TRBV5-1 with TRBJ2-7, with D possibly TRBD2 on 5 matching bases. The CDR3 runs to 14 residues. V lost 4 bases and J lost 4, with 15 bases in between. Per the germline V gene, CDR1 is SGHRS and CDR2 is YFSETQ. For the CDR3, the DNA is TGCGCCAGCAGCAAGGACGGGAAAAATTACGAGCAGTACTTC. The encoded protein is CASSKDGKNYEQYF.

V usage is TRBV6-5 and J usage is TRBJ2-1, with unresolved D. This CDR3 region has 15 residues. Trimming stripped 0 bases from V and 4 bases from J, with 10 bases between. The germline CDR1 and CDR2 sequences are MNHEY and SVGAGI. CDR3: CASSYSMFGYNEQFF. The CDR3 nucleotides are TGTGCCAGCAGTTACTCTATGTTCGGATACAATGAGCAGTTCTTC.

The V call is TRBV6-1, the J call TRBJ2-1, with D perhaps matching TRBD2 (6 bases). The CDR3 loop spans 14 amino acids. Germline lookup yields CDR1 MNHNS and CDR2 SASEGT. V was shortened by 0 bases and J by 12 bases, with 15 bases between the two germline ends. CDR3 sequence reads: CASSEAPGRDWQFF. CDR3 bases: TGTGCCAGCAGTGAAGCGCCCGGGAGAGATTGGCAGTTCTTC.

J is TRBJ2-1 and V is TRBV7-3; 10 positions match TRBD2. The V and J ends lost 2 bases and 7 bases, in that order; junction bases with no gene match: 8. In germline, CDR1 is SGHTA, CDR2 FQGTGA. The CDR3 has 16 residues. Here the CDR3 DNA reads TGTGCCAGCAGCTTAGGGTCTAGCGGGAGTATGAATGAGCAGTTCTTC. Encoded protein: CASSLGSSGSMNEQFF.

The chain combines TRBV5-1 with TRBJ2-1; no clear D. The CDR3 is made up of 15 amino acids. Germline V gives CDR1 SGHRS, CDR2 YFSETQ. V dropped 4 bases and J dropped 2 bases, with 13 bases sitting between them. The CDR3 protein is CASSEQAVPYNEQFF. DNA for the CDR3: TGCGCCAGCAGCGAACAAGCAGTCCCCTACAATGAGCAGTTCTTC.